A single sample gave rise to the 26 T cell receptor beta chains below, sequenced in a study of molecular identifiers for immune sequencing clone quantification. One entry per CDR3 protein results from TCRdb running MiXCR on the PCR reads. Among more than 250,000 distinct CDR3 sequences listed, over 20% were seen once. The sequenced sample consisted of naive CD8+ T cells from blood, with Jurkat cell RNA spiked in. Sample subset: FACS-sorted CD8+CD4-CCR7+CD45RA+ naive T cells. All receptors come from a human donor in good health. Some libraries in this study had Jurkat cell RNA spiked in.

The CDR3 coding sequence is TGTGCCAGCAAACCATCCCAGGAGTACGAGCAGTACTTC. As protein: CASKPSQEYEQYF. The rearrangement links TRBV28 to TRBJ2-7; no firm D call. Trimming took off 7 bases at V and 4 bases at J, with 14 bases between the two ends. Per the germline V gene, CDR1 is MDHEN and CDR2 is SYDVKM. CDR3 length equals 13 residues.

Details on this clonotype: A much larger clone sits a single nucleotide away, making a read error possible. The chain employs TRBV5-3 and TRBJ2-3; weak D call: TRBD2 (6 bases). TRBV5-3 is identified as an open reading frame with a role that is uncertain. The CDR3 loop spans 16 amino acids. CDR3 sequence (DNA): TGTGCCAGCAGCTTGTATGGGGGAGGAACCACAGGTACGCAGTATTTT. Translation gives CASSLYGGGTTGTQYF.

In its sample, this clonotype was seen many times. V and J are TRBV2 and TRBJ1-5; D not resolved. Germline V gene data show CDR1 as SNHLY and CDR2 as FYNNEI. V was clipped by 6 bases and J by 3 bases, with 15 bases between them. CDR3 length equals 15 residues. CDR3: CASRTTLEVNQPQHF. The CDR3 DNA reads TGTGCCAGCAGAACGACGTTGGAGGTCAATCAGCCCCAGCATTTT.

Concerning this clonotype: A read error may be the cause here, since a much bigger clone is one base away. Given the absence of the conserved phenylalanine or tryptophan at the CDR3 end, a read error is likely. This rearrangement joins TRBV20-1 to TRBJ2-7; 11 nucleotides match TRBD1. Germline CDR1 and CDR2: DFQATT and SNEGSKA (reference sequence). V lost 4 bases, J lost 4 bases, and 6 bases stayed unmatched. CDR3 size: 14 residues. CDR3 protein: CSANRDRGLYEQYC. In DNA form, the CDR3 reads TGCAGTGCTAACAGGGACAGGGGGTTATACGAGCAGTACTGC.

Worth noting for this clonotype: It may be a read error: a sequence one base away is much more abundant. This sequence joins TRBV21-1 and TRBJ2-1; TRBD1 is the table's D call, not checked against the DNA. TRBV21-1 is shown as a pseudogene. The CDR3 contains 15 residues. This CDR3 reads CASWIERGRWNGQFF. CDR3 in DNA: TGTGCCAGTTGGATCGAGAGGGGCCGTTGGAATGGGCAGTTCTTC.

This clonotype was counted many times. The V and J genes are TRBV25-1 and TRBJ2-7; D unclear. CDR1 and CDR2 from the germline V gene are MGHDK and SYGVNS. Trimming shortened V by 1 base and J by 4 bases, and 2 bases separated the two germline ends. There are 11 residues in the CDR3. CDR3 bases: TGTGCCAGCAGTGAATGGTACGAGCAGTACTTC. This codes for CASSEWYEQYF.

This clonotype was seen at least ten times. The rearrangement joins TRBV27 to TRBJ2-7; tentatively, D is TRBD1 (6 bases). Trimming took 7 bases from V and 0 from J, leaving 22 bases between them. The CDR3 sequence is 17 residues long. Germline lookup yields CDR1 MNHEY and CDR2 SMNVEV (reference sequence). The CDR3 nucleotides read TGTGCCAGCACCCCCCTAACCCCGGGACAAACCTCCTACGAGCAGTACTTC. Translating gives CASTPLTPGQTSYEQYF.

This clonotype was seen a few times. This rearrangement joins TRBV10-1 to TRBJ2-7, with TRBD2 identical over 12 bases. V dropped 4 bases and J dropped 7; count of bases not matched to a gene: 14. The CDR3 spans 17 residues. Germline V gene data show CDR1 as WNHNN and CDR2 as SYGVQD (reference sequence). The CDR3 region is CASSVKPGLAGSREQYF. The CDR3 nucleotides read TGCGCCAGCAGTGTGAAACCGGGACTAGCGGGTTCTCGTGAGCAGTACTTC.

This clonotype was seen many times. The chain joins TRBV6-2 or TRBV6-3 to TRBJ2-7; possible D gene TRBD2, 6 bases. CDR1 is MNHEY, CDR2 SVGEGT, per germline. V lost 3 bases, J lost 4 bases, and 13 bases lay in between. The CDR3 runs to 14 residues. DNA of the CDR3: TGTGCCAGCAGTTATTTGGGACTGGCGTACGAGCAGTACTTC. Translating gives CASSYLGLAYEQYF.

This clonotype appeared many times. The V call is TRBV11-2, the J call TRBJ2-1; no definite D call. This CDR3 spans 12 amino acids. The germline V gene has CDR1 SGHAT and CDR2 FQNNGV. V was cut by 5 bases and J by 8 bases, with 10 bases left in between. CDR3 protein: CASSAPSDEQFF. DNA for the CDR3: TGTGCCAGCAGCGCTCCTTCGGATGAGCAGTTCTTC.

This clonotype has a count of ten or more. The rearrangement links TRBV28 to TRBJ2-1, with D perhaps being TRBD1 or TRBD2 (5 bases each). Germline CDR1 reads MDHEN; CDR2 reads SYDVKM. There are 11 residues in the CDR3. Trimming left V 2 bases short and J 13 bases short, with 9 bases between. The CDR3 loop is CASSLGGPQFF. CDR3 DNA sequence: TGTGCCAGCAGTTTAGGGGGTCCCCAGTTCTTC.

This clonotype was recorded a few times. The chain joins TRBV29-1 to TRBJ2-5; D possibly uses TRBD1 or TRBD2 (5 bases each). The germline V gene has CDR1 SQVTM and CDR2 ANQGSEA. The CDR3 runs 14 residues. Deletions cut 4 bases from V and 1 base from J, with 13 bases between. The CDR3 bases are TGCAGCGTTGTCGGGGCCATTATCCAAGAGACCCAGTACTTC. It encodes CSVVGAIIQETQYF.

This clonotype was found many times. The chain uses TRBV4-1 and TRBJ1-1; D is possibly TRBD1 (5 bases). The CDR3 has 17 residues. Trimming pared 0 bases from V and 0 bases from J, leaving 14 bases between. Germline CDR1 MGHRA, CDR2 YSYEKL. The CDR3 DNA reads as TGCGCCAGCAGCCAAGATCCCCGCACGGGGCTGAACACTGAAGCTTTCTTT. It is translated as CASSQDPRTGLNTEAFF.

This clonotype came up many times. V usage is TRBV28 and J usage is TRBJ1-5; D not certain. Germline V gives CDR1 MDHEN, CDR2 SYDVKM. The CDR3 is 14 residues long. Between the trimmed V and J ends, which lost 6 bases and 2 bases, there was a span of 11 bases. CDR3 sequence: CASRALLGNQPQHF. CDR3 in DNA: TGTGCCAGCAGGGCTCTTCTTGGCAATCAGCCCCAGCATTTT. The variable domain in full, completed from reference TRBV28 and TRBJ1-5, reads DVKVTQSSRYLVKRTGEKVFLECVQDMDHENMFWYRQDPGLGLRLIYFSYDVKMKEKGDIPEGYSVSREKKERFSLILESASTNQTSMYLCASRALLGNQPQHFGDGTRLSIL.

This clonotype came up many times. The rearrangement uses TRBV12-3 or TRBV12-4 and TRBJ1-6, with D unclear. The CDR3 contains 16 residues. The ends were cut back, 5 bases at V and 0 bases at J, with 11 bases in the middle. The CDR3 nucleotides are TGTGCCAGCAGTCCTCGGGGTACCTCCTATAATTCACCCCTCCACTTT. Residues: CASSPRGTSYNSPLHF.

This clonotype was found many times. CDR3 region: CASSLGGQGSFTEAFF. The CDR3 DNA reads TGCGCCAGCAGCTTGGGGGGGCAGGGGTCATTCACTGAAGCTTTCTTT. This sequence joins TRBV5-1 and TRBJ1-1; a weak D match, TRBD1 (6 bases). The CDR3 runs 16 residues. Germline lookup yields CDR1 SGHRS and CDR2 YFSETQ. Trimming left V 0 bases short and J 4 bases short, with 16 bases between.

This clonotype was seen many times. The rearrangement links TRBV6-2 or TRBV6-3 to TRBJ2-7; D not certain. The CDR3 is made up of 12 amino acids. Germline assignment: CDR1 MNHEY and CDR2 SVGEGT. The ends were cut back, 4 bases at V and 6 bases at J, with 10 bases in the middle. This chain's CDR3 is CASSSGVFEQYF. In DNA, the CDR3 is TGTGCCAGCAGTTCTGGGGTATTCGAGCAGTACTTC.

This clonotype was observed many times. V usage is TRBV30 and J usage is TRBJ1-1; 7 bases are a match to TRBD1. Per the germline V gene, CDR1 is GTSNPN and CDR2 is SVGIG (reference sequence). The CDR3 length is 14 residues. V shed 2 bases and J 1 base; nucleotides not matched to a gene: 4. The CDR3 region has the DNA TGTGCCTGGAGTCCCGGACAGGCGAACACTGAAGCTTTCTTT. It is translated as CAWSPGQANTEAFF.

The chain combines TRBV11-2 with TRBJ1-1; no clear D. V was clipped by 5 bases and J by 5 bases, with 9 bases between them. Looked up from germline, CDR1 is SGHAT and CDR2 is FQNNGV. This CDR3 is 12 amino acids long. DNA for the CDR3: TGTGCCAGCAGCCCCGTGCCGACTGAAGCTTTCTTT. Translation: CASSPVPTEAFF. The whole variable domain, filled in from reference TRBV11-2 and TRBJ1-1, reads EAGVAQSPRYKIIEKRQSVAFWCNPISGHATLYWYQQILGQGPKLLIQFQNNGVVDDSQLPKDRFSAERLKGVDSTLKIQPAKLEDSAVYLCASSPVPTEAFFGQGTRLTVV.

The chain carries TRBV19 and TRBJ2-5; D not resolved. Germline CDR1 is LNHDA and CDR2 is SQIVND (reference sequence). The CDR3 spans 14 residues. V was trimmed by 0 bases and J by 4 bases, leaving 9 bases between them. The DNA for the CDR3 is TGTGCCAGTAGTATAGACCCTATAGGAGAGACCCAGTACTTC. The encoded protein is CASSIDPIGETQYF.

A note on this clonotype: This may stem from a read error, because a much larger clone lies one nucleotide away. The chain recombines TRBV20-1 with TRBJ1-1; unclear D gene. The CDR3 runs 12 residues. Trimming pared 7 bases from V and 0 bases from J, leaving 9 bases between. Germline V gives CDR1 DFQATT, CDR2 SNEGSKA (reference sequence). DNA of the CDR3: TGCAGTGAAGGCGGCGTGAACACTGAAGCTTTCTTT. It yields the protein CSEGGVNTEAFF.

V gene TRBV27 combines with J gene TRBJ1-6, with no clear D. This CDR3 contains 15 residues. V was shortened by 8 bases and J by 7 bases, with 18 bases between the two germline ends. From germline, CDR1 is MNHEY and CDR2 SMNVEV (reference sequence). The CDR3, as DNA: TGTGCCAGCTCCCACAATAGGATATTGAATTCACCCCTCCACTTT. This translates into CASSHNRILNSPLHF.

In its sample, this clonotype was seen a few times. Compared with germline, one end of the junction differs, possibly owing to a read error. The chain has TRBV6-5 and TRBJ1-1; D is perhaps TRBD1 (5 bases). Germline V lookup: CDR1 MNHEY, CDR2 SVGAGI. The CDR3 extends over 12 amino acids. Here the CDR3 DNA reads TGTGCCGCCCAGACTAGGGGTACTGAAGCTCTCTTT. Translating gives CAAQTRGTEALF.

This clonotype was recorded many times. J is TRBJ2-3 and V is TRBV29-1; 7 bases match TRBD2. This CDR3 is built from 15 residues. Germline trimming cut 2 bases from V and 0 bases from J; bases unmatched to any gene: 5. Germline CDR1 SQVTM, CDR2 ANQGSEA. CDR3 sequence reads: CSVEFARESTDTQYF. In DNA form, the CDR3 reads TGCAGCGTTGAATTTGCGCGGGAGAGCACAGATACGCAGTATTTT.

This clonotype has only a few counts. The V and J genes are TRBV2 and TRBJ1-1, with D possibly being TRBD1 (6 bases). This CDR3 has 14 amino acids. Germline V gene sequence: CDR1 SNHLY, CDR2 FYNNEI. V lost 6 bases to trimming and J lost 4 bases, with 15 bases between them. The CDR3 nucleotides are TGTGCCAGCAGGGGGGACGAGGGGGTCACTGAAGCTTTCTTT. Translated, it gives CASRGDEGVTEAFF.

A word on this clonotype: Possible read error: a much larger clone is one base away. This CDR3 is CASGQASSYEQYF. CDR3 DNA: TGCGCCAGCGGCCAGGCTAGCTCCTACGAGCAGTACTTC. This chain links TRBV4-1 with TRBJ2-7, with D hard to call. Germline CDR1 reads MGHRA; CDR2 reads YSYEKL. This CDR3 is 13 amino acids long.